One sample yielded the 25 T cell receptor beta chains listed below, sequenced in a study of blood T cell repertoires in COVID-19. The data were produced by immunoSEQ multiplex PCR, yet TCRdb's version contains in-frame clones alone and is incomplete. The sample lists roughly 120,000 clones; approximately 80% were seen once. Source material: peripheral blood. The origin of the receptors is a man between 65 and 85 years old with acute or convalescent COVID-19.

The chain links TRBV4-2 to TRBJ1-4; tentative D call: TRBD1 (6 bases). Between the trimmed V and J ends, which lost 1 base and 4 bases, there was a span of 10 bases. The CDR3 consists of 15 residues. CDR1 and CDR2 from the germline V gene are LGHNA and YNFKEQ. The CDR3 is CASSQGGQFNEKLFF. CDR3 DNA sequence: TGTGCCAGCAGCCAAGGAGGACAGTTTAATGAAAAACTGTTTTTT.

This rearrangement joins TRBV12-3 or TRBV12-4 to TRBJ2-7; D remains ambiguous. V shed 4 bases and J shed 2 bases, with 9 bases lying between them. CDR3 size: 13 residues. The CDR3 sequence: CASSSTLTYEQYF. Written as DNA, the CDR3 is TGTGCCAGCAGTTCGACTTTGACCTACGAGCAGTACTTC.

The chain recombines TRBV19 with TRBJ2-3; 7 nucleotides line up with TRBD2. This CDR3 region has 14 residues. CDR1 LNHDA and CDR2 SQIVND come from the germline V gene (reference sequence). Trimming at V came to 5 bases and at J to 4 bases, leaving 6 bases not matched to a gene. In nucleotides, the CDR3 is TGTGCCAGTAGTCGTGGCGGGGGATCAGATACGCAGTATTTT. This sequence encodes CASSRGGGSDTQYF. Based on the CDR3 plus reference TRBV19 and TRBJ2-3, the full variable domain is DGGITQSPKYLFRKEGQNVTLSCEQNLNHDAMYWYRQDPGQGLRLIYYSQIVNDFQKGDIAEGYSVSREKKESFPLTVTSAQKNPTAFYLCASSRGGGSDTQYFGPGTRLTVL.

The sample holds a few counts of this clone. This chain uses TRBV5-1 with TRBJ1-3; D possibly corresponds to TRBD1 (6 bases). Germline V gene data show CDR1 as SGHRS and CDR2 as YFSETQ. V shed 3 bases and J shed 1 base, with 8 bases lying between them. The CDR3 totals 14 residues. Here the CDR3 reads CASSSQGSGNTIYF. Written as DNA, the CDR3 is TGCGCCAGCAGCTCACAGGGATCTGGAAACACCATATATTTT.

The genes are TRBV4-2 and TRBJ2-2; the match to TRBD1 covers 9 bases. The CDR3 runs to 16 residues. Germline CDR1 LGHNA, CDR2 YNFKEQ. J gave up 6 bases and V 0 bases, and 5 bases lay outside the gene matches. Written as DNA, the CDR3 is TGTGCCAGCAGCCAAGATGGGACAGGGACAGCCGGGGAGCTGTTTTTT. Translated, it gives CASSQDGTGTAGELFF.

The chain carries TRBV7-9 and TRBJ2-2; 8 bases are a match to TRBD1. The V gene's germline CDR1 is SEHNR and CDR2 FQNEAQ (reference sequence). CDR3 size: 15 residues. V dropped 5 bases and J dropped 5; count of bases not matched to a gene: 7. The DNA of the CDR3 is TGTGCCAGCAGCACCCAGGGGGCGCGGACCGGGGAGCTGTTTTTT. Translating it yields CASSTQGARTGELFF.

This chain connects TRBV5-4 to TRBJ1-2, with D unclear. Germline V gene lookup returns CDR1 SGHNT and CDR2 YYREEE (reference sequence). CDR3 length: 13 amino acids. V lost 4 bases, J lost 6 bases, and 13 bases lay in between. The CDR3 DNA reads as TGTGCCAGCAGCAGACCCGGCGGAGATGGCTACACCTTC. It yields the protein CASSRPGGDGYTF.

This clone was seen more than once but under ten times. The chain couples TRBV6-6 to TRBJ1-1; possible D gene TRBD1, 5 bases. Trimming removed 4 bases at V and 3 bases at J, with 9 bases between. Germline-derived CDR1 and CDR2 are MNHNY and SVGAGI (reference sequence). The CDR3 extends over 13 amino acids. Here the CDR3 DNA reads TGTGCCAGCAGTTTGGGGGGTCACACTGAAGCTTTCTTT. Translating gives CASSLGGHTEAFF.

The chain links TRBV7-2 to TRBJ1-1; unclear D gene. The CDR3 consists of 13 residues. Germline V gene lookup returns CDR1 SGHTA and CDR2 FQGNSA. V was cut by 2 bases and J by 3 bases, with 7 bases left in between. The CDR3 sequence is CASSLTSDTEAFF. The CDR3 nucleotides read TGTGCCAGCAGCTTAACGTCAGACACTGAAGCTTTCTTT.

This chain joins TRBV11-2 and TRBJ1-1, with 7 bases lining up with TRBD1. The CDR3 totals 13 residues. Trimming removed 7 bases from V and 4 bases from J; junction bases left unmatched: 6. The germline V gene encodes CDR1 SGHAT and CDR2 FQNNGV. CDR3 in DNA: TGTGCCAGCAACCAGGGGGAAGGCACTGAAGCTTTCTTT. It encodes CASNQGEGTEAFF.

This clone has just a few counts. This sequence joins TRBV2 and TRBJ2-1; 7 bases map to TRBD1. The CDR3 extends over 13 amino acids. The germline gives CDR1 SNHLY, CDR2 FYNNEI. V dropped 7 bases and J dropped 6; count of bases not matched to a gene: 6. CDR3 DNA sequence: TGTGCCAGCACCGGAACAGGGGTCAATGAGCAGTTCTTC. This gives the protein CASTGTGVNEQFF. Together with reference TRBV2 and TRBJ2-1, the CDR3 gives the full variable domain: EPEVTQTPSHQVTQMGQEVILRCVPISNHLYFYWYRQILGQKVEFLVSFYNNEISEKSEIFDDQFSVERPDGSNFTLKIRSTKLEDSAMYFCASTGTGVNEQFFGPGTRLTVL.

J is TRBJ1-5 and V is TRBV19; no clear D. V lost 1 base, J lost 0 bases, and 4 bases lay in between. CDR1 and CDR2 from the germline V gene are LNHDA and SQIVND (reference sequence). This CDR3 is built from 14 residues. For the CDR3, the DNA is TGTGCCAGTAGTATAGCTAGTAGCAATCAGCCCCAGCATTTT. It yields the protein CASSIASSNQPQHF.

This chain joins TRBV4-1 and TRBJ2-7; 10 bases fit TRBD2. V lost 1 base and J lost 1; bases outside the gene matches: 4. This CDR3 is 16 amino acids long. Germline values: CDR1 MGHRA, CDR2 YSYEKL. CDR3 coding DNA: TGCGCCAGCAGCCAAGCTAGCGGGAGTTTGTCCTACGAGCAGTACTTC. Protein: CASSQASGSLSYEQYF.

This clone was observed once. This chain links TRBV6-5 with TRBJ2-5, with 7 positions matching TRBD2. The J segment lost 7 bases and the V segment lost 0 bases, leaving 8 bases of the junction unmatched. Germline V CDR1 and CDR2: MNHEY, SVGAGI. The CDR3 runs to 15 residues. CDR3 sequence: CASSYSGGRTGTQYF. As DNA, the CDR3 is TGTGCCAGCAGTTACTCGGGGGGGAGAACCGGGACCCAGTACTTC.

This clone was detected only a few times. This sequence joins TRBV4-1 and TRBJ2-2; no clear D gene. The CDR3 is 16 residues long. Germline CDR1 MGHRA, CDR2 YSYEKL. Trimming stripped 0 bases from V and 1 base from J, with 9 bases between. CDR3 in amino acids: CASSQDLRGNTGELFF. CDR3 sequence (DNA): TGCGCCAGCAGCCAAGATCTTCGAGGGAACACCGGGGAGCTGTTTTTT.

The rearrangement links TRBV3-1 (or the pseudogene TRBV3-2) to TRBJ1-1; D gene ambiguous. Germline assignment: CDR1 LGHDT and CDR2 YNNKEL (reference sequence). The V end was cut by 4 bases, the J end by 6 bases, with 12 bases between. The CDR3 contains 13 residues. The CDR3 region has the DNA TGTGCCAGCAGCCGTTCACGCGGTGCTGAAGCTTTCTTT. This codes for CASSRSRGAEAFF.

The gene calls are TRBV12-3 or TRBV12-4 and TRBJ1-1; 8 bases align to TRBD1. The V and J ends lost 6 bases and 5 bases, in that order; junction bases with no gene match: 2. CDR3 size: 12 residues. The CDR3 region has the DNA TGTGCCAGCAGGCGGACAGGGACTGAAGCTTTCTTT. Translated, it gives CASRRTGTEAFF.

The chain combines TRBV5-8 with TRBJ2-7, with D perhaps TRBD2 (6 bases). Per germline, CDR1 SGHTS and CDR2 YDEGEE. V was cut by 4 bases and J by 4 bases, with 18 bases left in between. The CDR3 is 15 amino acids. CDR3 loop: CASSPRSRRVYEQYF. CDR3 nucleotide sequence: TGTGCCAGCAGCCCAAGGTCCCGGAGGGTATACGAGCAGTACTTC.

This clone was seen only a few times. The rearrangement links TRBV28 to TRBJ2-1, with TRBD2 matching over 12 bases. Trimming cost V 6 bases and J 4 bases; bases outside gene matches: 4. Germline assignment: CDR1 MDHEN and CDR2 SYDVKM. The CDR3 length is 15 residues. The CDR3 DNA is TGTGCCAGCAGAGAAGGACTAGCGGGATACAATGAGCAGTTCTTC. Protein product: CASREGLAGYNEQFF. Full variable domain (missing parts from reference TRBV28 and TRBJ2-1): DVKVTQSSRYLVKRTGEKVFLECVQDMDHENMFWYRQDPGLGLRLIYFSYDVKMKEKGDIPEGYSVSREKKERFSLILESASTNQTSMYLCASREGLAGYNEQFFGPGTRLTVL.

The chain recombines TRBV4-1 with TRBJ1-1, with D possibly matching TRBD1 (6 bases). Germline CDR1 MGHRA, CDR2 YSYEKL. There are 18 residues in the CDR3. Between the trimmed V and J ends, which lost 1 base and 10 bases, there was a span of 28 bases. DNA of the CDR3: TGCGCCAGCAGCCAAGTCGAGTTACGGGGTACAGGGAAACGGGGAGCTTTCTTT. The encoded protein is CASSQVELRGTGKRGAFF.

The chain joins TRBV5-6 to TRBJ2-2; D remains ambiguous. The CDR3 loop spans 15 amino acids. Germline assignment: CDR1 SGHDT and CDR2 YYEEEE. V lost 4 bases and J lost 6, with 16 bases in between. The chain's CDR3 is CASSTTWPPPGELFF. The CDR3, as DNA: TGTGCCAGCAGCACTACGTGGCCCCCGCCCGGGGAGCTGTTTTTT.

This chain uses TRBV11-3 with TRBJ2-7; 10 bases match TRBD1. This CDR3 spans 12 amino acids. V shed 5 bases, J shed 7 bases, and the junction held 2 bases outside the gene matches. From germline, CDR1 is SGHNT and CDR2 YENEEA. The chain's CDR3 is CASSQGQGEQYF. CDR3 bases: TGTGCCAGCAGCCAGGGACAGGGGGAGCAGTACTTC.

This chain uses TRBV28 with TRBJ2-5; the D gene is possibly TRBD1 (8 bases). The CDR3 contains 14 residues. The V end was cut by 6 bases, the J end by 5 bases, with 16 bases between. Germline V gene sequence: CDR1 MDHEN, CDR2 SYDVKM. The CDR3 sequence: CASRDREGWETQYF. In DNA, the CDR3 is TGTGCCAGCAGGGACAGGGAGGGTTGGGAGACCCAGTACTTC.

The sample holds a few counts of this clone. This rearrangement joins TRBV20-1 to TRBJ2-5; 9 positions match TRBD2. Germline V gene lookup returns CDR1 DFQATT and CDR2 SNEGSKA (reference sequence). J was trimmed by 4 bases and V by 3 bases; bases with no gene match: 18. The CDR3 contains 18 residues. CDR3 bases: TGCAGTGCTAGTGACTATTTGGGTATAGCGGGAGCCCCAGAGACCCAGTACTTC. It is translated as CSASDYLGIAGAPETQYF.

This clone occurred once. The rearrangement joins TRBV18 to TRBJ1-2, with D perhaps TRBD1 (6 bases). Germline V lookup: CDR1 KGHSH, CDR2 LQKENI. Deletions cut 3 bases from V and 5 bases from J, with 19 bases between. This CDR3 region has 16 residues. CDR3 nucleotide sequence: TGTGCCAGCTCACCTGGTAGCCAGGGGCGCGGGTATGGCTACACCTTC. This codes for CASSPGSQGRGYGYTF.